This T cell receptor (beta chain) was sequenced for a study of CD8+CD57+ T cells in acquired aplastic anemia. The wider study: Sorting CD4+ and CD8+ cells gave DNA averaging around 3 ug. Regarding the study as a whole: Patients and controls were found to share 25 to 30 CD8+ CDR3 sequences. CD8+ Simpson's diversity did not differ significantly between patients and controls.

CDR1 is DFQATT, CDR2 SNEGSKA, per germline (reference sequence). With 3 bases clipped from V and 4 bases from J, the junction kept 3 bases outside the gene matches. The CDR3 runs to 13 residues. Remarks on this clonotype: Antigen: not known.

Profiles of TCR beta VDJ and CDR3 were generated from a genomic DNA template. TCRdb passed the reads through MiXCR, listing each CDR3 protein once. The sample consists of around 190,000 distinct CDR3 sequences, 61% of them appearing once. The chain recombines TRBV20-1 with TRBJ1-3, with TRBD1 matching over 7 bases. The source of this sequence is a human donor in good health. Input material: sorted CD4+, CD8+, or CD8+CD57+ T cells (not recorded which) from PBMCs. The CDR3 nucleotides are TGCAGTGCTAGTAACAGGGGAGGAAACACCATATATTTT. Its translation: CSASNRGGNTIYF.